A single sample is the source of the 25 T cell receptor beta chains below, sequenced in a study of control samples from healthy donors and cancer patients. Only in-frame clones appear in the TCRdb table, and some are missing; sequencing was by immunoSEQ multiplex PCR. This table lists about 200,000 clones. Material: blood. These receptor sequences come from a woman aged 25 to 39 in good health.

The V call is TRBV7-2, the J call TRBJ2-5; D gene uncertain. Trimming left V 0 bases short and J 2 bases short, with 4 bases between. Germline values: CDR1 SGHTA, CDR2 FQGNSA. The CDR3 has 13 residues. The CDR3 coding sequence is TGTGCCAGCAGCTTAGCCTATCAAGAGACCCAGTACTTC. It is translated as CASSLAYQETQYF. Together with reference TRBV7-2 and TRBJ2-5, the CDR3 gives the full variable domain: GAGVSQSPSNKVTEKGKDVELRCDPISGHTALYWYRQSLGQGLEFLIYFQGNSAPDKSGLPSDRFSAERTGGSVSTLTIQRTQQEDSAVYLCASSLAYQETQYFGPGTRLLVL.

The chain has TRBV6-5 and TRBJ2-4; D gene unclear. V was shortened by 5 bases and J by 0 bases, with 11 bases between the two germline ends. This CDR3 spans 15 amino acids. The germline V gene has CDR1 MNHEY and CDR2 SVGAGI. As DNA, the CDR3 is TGTGCCAGCAGTCCCCACGAACTAGCCAAAAACATTCAGTACTTC. Its translation: CASSPHELAKNIQYF.

This chain uses TRBV13 with TRBJ1-6; D is unresolved. Deletions cut 2 bases from V and 4 bases from J, with 12 bases between. CDR3 size: 16 residues. The germline gives CDR1 PRHDT, CDR2 FYEKMQ (reference sequence). The CDR3 region is CASSLKGRSYNSPLHF. The CDR3 coding sequence is TGTGCCAGCAGCTTAAAAGGACGATCTTATAATTCACCCCTCCACTTT.

The chain recombines TRBV6-5 with TRBJ1-4, with D uncertain. The CDR3 has 11 residues. Germline CDR1 and CDR2: MNHEY and SVGAGI. V was clipped by 5 bases and J by 11 bases, with 9 bases between them. In DNA, the CDR3 is TGTGCCAGCAGTCAGCTTGGGAAACTGTTTTTT. It is translated as CASSQLGKLFF.

The genes are TRBV2 and TRBJ1-2; 8 bases fit TRBD1. The germline CDR1 and CDR2 sequences are SNHLY and FYNNEI. This CDR3 has 13 amino acids. J lost 8 bases, V lost 6 bases, and 8 bases had no gene match. CDR3 loop: CASSYGQGRGYTF. The CDR3 DNA reads as TGTGCCAGCAGCTACGGACAGGGCAGGGGCTACACCTTC.

The chain is built from TRBV3-1 (or the pseudogene TRBV3-2) and TRBJ1-2, with 9 bases fitting TRBD1. This CDR3 region has 16 residues. Unmatched junction bases numbered 8, after V lost 0 bases and J lost 6 bases. Per germline, CDR1 LGHDT and CDR2 YNNKEL (reference sequence). This CDR3 reads CASSQDRDREKNGYTF. Here the CDR3 DNA reads TGTGCCAGCAGCCAAGACCGGGACAGGGAAAAGAATGGCTACACCTTC.

This chain joins TRBV3-1 (or the pseudogene TRBV3-2) and TRBJ1-1; D is ambiguous. The germline V gene encodes CDR1 LGHDT and CDR2 YNNKEL (reference sequence). The V gene lost 1 base and the J gene lost 4 bases, with 13 bases spanning the gap. This CDR3 region has 15 residues. CDR3 bases: TGTGCCAGCAGCCAAGCCGGCAGGTGGATCACTGAAGCTTTCTTT. This sequence encodes CASSQAGRWITEAFF.

The chain carries TRBV7-2 and TRBJ1-4, with D perhaps TRBD1 (5 bases). The CDR3 covers 15 residues. Trimming cost V 4 bases and J 7 bases, with 16 bases left between them. Germline CDR1 reads SGHTA; CDR2 reads FQGNSA. The CDR3 here is CASSSRTTRGEKLFF. The CDR3 DNA reads as TGTGCCAGCAGCTCCAGGACAACCCGAGGTGAAAAACTGTTTTTT. The whole variable domain, remainder taken from reference TRBV7-2 and TRBJ1-4, is GAGVSQSPSNKVTEKGKDVELRCDPISGHTALYWYRQSLGQGLEFLIYFQGNSAPDKSGLPSDRFSAERTGGSVSTLTIQRTQQEDSAVYLCASSSRTTRGEKLFFGSGTQLSVL.

The CDR3 protein is CASSDRASSYEQYF. CDR3 DNA: TGTGCCAGCAGTGACAGAGCGAGCTCCTACGAGCAGTACTTC. This chain links TRBV27 with TRBJ2-7; a possible D gene is TRBD1 (5 bases). Trimming left V 5 bases short and J 0 bases short, with 11 bases between. The germline V gene encodes CDR1 MNHEY and CDR2 SMNVEV (reference sequence). The length of the CDR3 is 14 residues.

V gene TRBV6-5 combines with J gene TRBJ2-3; D call uncertain. CDR1 MNHEY and CDR2 SVGAGI come from the germline V gene. Trimming took off 4 bases at V and 0 bases at J, with 2 bases between the two ends. The CDR3 is 12 amino acids. CDR3 amino acids: CASSSSTDTQYF. DNA for the CDR3: TGTGCCAGCAGTTCGAGCACAGATACGCAGTATTTT.

The chain has TRBV28 and TRBJ1-1, with D perhaps matching TRBD1 (5 bases). The CDR3 covers 14 residues. The V and J ends lost 2 bases and 1 base respectively, with 8 bases between them. Germline CDR1 MDHEN, CDR2 SYDVKM. CDR3 sequence (DNA): TGTGCCAGCAGTTTAACAGGTTGGAACACTGAAGCTTTCTTT. Its translation is CASSLTGWNTEAFF.

The chain links TRBV6-1 to TRBJ1-5; D not certain. CDR3 size: 15 residues. CDR1 is MNHNS, CDR2 SASEGT, per germline. Trimming stripped 1 base from V and 1 base from J, with 8 bases between. In DNA form, the CDR3 reads TGTGCCAGCAGTGAAGTAGCCATCAGCAATCAGCCCCAGCATTTT. Protein product: CASSEVAISNQPQHF.

This chain uses TRBV28 with TRBJ2-3, with D unclear. The CDR3 is 12 residues long. The germline gives CDR1 MDHEN, CDR2 SYDVKM. The germline V and J ends were trimmed by 8 bases and 6 bases, with 12 bases remaining between them. In nucleotides, the CDR3 is TGTGCCAGCTCGTCTGTAGGGGATACGCAGTATTTT. Translating gives CASSSVGDTQYF. Full variable domain (remainder filled in from reference TRBV28 and TRBJ2-3): DVKVTQSSRYLVKRTGEKVFLECVQDMDHENMFWYRQDPGLGLRLIYFSYDVKMKEKGDIPEGYSVSREKKERFSLILESASTNQTSMYLCASSSVGDTQYFGPGTRLTVL.

The genes are TRBV29-1 and TRBJ1-1; D is ambiguous. The CDR3 runs 13 residues. The germline V gene has CDR1 SQVTM and CDR2 ANQGSEA. The V and J ends lost 3 bases and 5 bases respectively, with 13 bases between them. CDR3 sequence reads: CSVEVNGMTEAFF. CDR3 in DNA: TGCAGCGTTGAGGTTAACGGCATGACTGAAGCTTTCTTT.

The chain combines TRBV5-1 with TRBJ2-7; TRBD2 is a possible D gene (6 bases). Trimming pared 0 bases from V and 1 base from J, leaving 8 bases between. This CDR3 contains 14 residues. Germline V gene sequence: CDR1 SGHRS, CDR2 YFSETQ. CDR3 protein: CASSLEGLSYEQYF. The CDR3 nucleotides are TGCGCCAGCAGCTTGGAGGGACTGTCCTACGAGCAGTACTTC.

A note on this clone: The sample has other DNA sequences that encode this CDR3 too. This chain joins TRBV5-1 and TRBJ1-2; D gene ambiguous. Germline V CDR1 and CDR2: SGHRS, YFSETQ. The CDR3 has 13 amino acids. V lost 0 bases and J lost 6, with 9 bases in between. CDR3 sequence: CASSLGAADGYTF. As DNA, the CDR3 is TGCGCCAGCAGCTTGGGCGCCGCAGATGGCTACACCTTC.

The J gene is TRBJ2-7, the V gene TRBV2, with TRBD1 identical over 9 bases. The CDR3 spans 15 residues. J gave up 4 bases and V 4 bases, and 8 bases lay outside the gene matches. Per the germline V gene, CDR1 is SNHLY and CDR2 is FYNNEI. The CDR3 DNA sequence: TGTGCCAGCAGTGGGTACCGGGACAGGGTTTACGAGCAGTACTTC. Its translation is CASSGYRDRVYEQYF.

The gene calls are TRBV30 and TRBJ1-5; D is uncertain. This CDR3 has 14 residues. Germline CDR1 is GTSNPN and CDR2 is SVGIG (reference sequence). V dropped 5 bases and J dropped 2 bases, with 13 bases sitting between them. CDR3 protein: CAWGEGIGNQPQHF. CDR3 DNA: TGTGCCTGGGGTGAGGGTATTGGCAATCAGCCCCAGCATTTT.

CDR3 nucleotide sequence: TGTGCCAGCGCCGGACAGGGAAACTCTGGGGCCAACGTCCTGACTTTC. Protein product: CASAGQGNSGANVLTF. The chain recombines TRBV14 with TRBJ2-6; the match to TRBD1 covers 8 bases. Unmatched junction bases numbered 6, after V lost 8 bases and J lost 0 bases. Per germline, CDR1 SGHDN and CDR2 FVKESK. The length of the CDR3 is 16 residues.

The rearrangement links TRBV19 to TRBJ1-2; the D is unclear. Looked up from germline, CDR1 is LNHDA and CDR2 is SQIVND (reference sequence). The CDR3 runs 13 residues. The germline V and J ends were trimmed by 7 bases and 5 bases, with 14 bases remaining between them. CDR3 in amino acids: CASTYRWGYGYTF. The CDR3 region has the DNA TGTGCCAGTACCTACCGTTGGGGATATGGCTACACCTTC.

The chain combines TRBV19 with TRBJ1-5, with D unresolved. Trimming removed 8 bases from V and 1 base from J, with 12 bases in between. The germline V gene has CDR1 LNHDA and CDR2 SQIVND (reference sequence). This CDR3 region has 14 residues. The CDR3 DNA reads as TGTGCCAGTGACGGGCGGAGGAGCAATCAGCCCCAGCATTTT. It translates to CASDGRRSNQPQHF.

As DNA, the CDR3 is TGTGCCAGCAGCGTAGCCACGATAAGAGACGGGTATGGCTACACCTTC. Translating it yields CASSVATIRDGYGYTF. This rearrangement joins TRBV9 to TRBJ1-2; D gene unclear. The V end was cut by 0 bases, the J end by 5 bases, with 17 bases between. CDR1 is SGDLS, CDR2 YYNGEE, per germline. This CDR3 is built from 16 residues.

The chain is built from TRBV9 and TRBJ2-1; 10 bases match TRBD2. This CDR3 spans 15 amino acids. The V segment lost 0 bases and the J segment 9 bases; nucleotides outside the gene matches: 6. Germline CDR1 and CDR2: SGDLS and YYNGEE. CDR3 DNA: TGTGCCAGCAGCGTAGTGAGCGGGGGGGCTGGTGAGCAGTTCTTC. Its protein is CASSVVSGGAGEQFF.

This chain connects TRBV10-3 to TRBJ2-1; 11 bases fit TRBD2. The germline CDR1 and CDR2 sequences are ENHRY and SYGVKD. With V trimmed by 2 bases and J by 4 bases, 1 base remained unmatched. The CDR3 contains 15 residues. The CDR3 reads CAISEGLAGYNEQFF. For the CDR3, the DNA is TGTGCCATCAGTGAGGGACTAGCGGGTTACAATGAGCAGTTCTTC.

The rearrangement uses TRBV27 and TRBJ1-6; 9 positions match TRBD1. CDR3 size: 15 residues. V trimming: 6 bases; J trimming: 7 bases; junction bases outside the gene matches: 7. Germline CDR1 MNHEY, CDR2 SMNVEV (reference sequence). The CDR3 here is CASSLRDRENSPLHF. The CDR3 DNA sequence: TGTGCCAGCAGCCTCCGGGACAGGGAAAATTCACCCCTCCACTTT.